A selection of T cell receptor beta chains follows, all from one sample in a study of blood T cells in healthy people across ages. TCRdb reprocessed the 5' RACE reads with MiXCR, giving one entry per CDR3 protein. Found here are about 720,000 distinct CDR3 sequences, roughly 20% of them singletons; the top ten hold around a fifth. The specimen sequenced was blood. The receptor source for this set is a man in his 70s in good health. Both conserved end residues are part of each CDR3.

len | j_gene | v_gene | CDR3aa
14 | TRBJ2-7 | TRBV7-9 | CASSSRAGFYEQYF
13 | TRBJ1-4 | TRBV29-1 | CSVELGGNEKLFF
14 | TRBJ1-1 | TRBV7-2 | CASSYAGRNTEAFF
14 | TRBJ2-3 | TRBV20-1 | CSARDDSREGTQYF
13 | TRBJ1-6 | TRBV12-3/TRBV12-4 | CASSRAGSSPLHF
15 | TRBJ1-5 | TRBV27 | CASSLHAGGNQPQHF
15 | TRBJ1-5 | TRBV4-1 | CASSQDGLINQPQHF
12 | TRBJ2-1 | TRBV6-2/TRBV6-3 | CASSYKRNEQFF
11 | TRBJ1-2 | TRBV7-9 | CASSANAGYTF
15 | TRBJ2-3 | TRBV7-7 | CASSLAGSSTDTQYF
13 | TRBJ1-3 | TRBV6-5 | CASENRAENTIYF
15 | TRBJ2-5 | TRBV2 | CASIVGQWPGETQYF
13 | TRBJ1-6 | TRBV9 | CASSGGAGSPLHF
13 | TRBJ1-1 | TRBV5-1 | CASCAQGNTEAFF
17 | TRBJ1-3 | TRBV3-1 | CASSQGLFRVSGNTIYF
14 | - | TRBV7-2 | CASSSGGRFDEQFF
13 | - | TRBV7-2 | CASSQSLLYEQYF
15 | TRBJ2-3 | TRBV18 | CASSPQGASTDTQYF
12 | TRBJ1-2 | TRBV12-3/TRBV12-4 | CASRGRHYGYTF
13 | TRBJ1-1 | TRBV29-1 | CSGDGGLETEAFF
13 | TRBJ2-5 | TRBV29-1 | CSVEDQRGPTQYF
13 | TRBJ1-1 | TRBV15 | CATSGGSLRDAFF